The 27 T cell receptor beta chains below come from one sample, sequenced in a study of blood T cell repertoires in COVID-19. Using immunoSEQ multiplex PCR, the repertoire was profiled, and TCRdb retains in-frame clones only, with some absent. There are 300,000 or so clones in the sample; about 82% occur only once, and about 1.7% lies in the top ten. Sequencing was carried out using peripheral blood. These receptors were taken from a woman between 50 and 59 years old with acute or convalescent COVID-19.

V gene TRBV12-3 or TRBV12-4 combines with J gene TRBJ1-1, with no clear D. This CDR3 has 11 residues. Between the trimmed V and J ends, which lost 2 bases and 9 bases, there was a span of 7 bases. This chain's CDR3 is CASSLSRKAFF. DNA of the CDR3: TGTGCCAGCAGTTTAAGCCGTAAAGCTTTCTTT.

The DNA for the CDR3 is TGTGCCAGCAGCTCTCTTCGCGGAACCGGGGAGCTGTTTTTT. Its translation is CASSSLRGTGELFF. The rearrangement joins TRBV9 to TRBJ2-2; no reliable D call. The CDR3 totals 14 residues. Germline loops: CDR1 SGDLS, CDR2 YYNGEE. V lost 4 bases to trimming and J lost 5 bases, with 12 bases between them.

Here the CDR3 DNA reads TGTGCCAGCAGTTTAGGCGCAGGGTTCCCTGAAGCTTTCTTT. Amino acid sequence: CASSLGAGFPEAFF. This chain uses TRBV27 with TRBJ1-1; D possibly corresponds to TRBD1 (5 bases). The V and J ends lost 2 bases and 6 bases respectively, with 13 bases between them. The CDR3 consists of 14 residues. Germline CDR1 and CDR2: MNHEY and SMNVEV (reference sequence).

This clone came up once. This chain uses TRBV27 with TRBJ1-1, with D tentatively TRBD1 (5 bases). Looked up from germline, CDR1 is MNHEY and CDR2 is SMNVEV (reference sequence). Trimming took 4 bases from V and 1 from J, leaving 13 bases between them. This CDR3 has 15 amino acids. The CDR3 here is CASSSRNTGNTEAFF. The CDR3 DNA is TGTGCCAGCAGTTCGCGAAACACAGGGAACACTGAAGCTTTCTTT.

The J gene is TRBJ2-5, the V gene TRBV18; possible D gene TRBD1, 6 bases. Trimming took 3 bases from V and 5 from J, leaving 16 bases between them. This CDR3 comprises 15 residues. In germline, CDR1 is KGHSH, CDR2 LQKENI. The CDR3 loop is CASSPNWGRGETQYF. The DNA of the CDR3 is TGTGCCAGCTCACCGAACTGGGGCAGGGGCGAGACCCAGTACTTC. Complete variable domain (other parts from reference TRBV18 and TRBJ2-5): NAGVMQNPRHLVRRRGQEARLRCSPMKGHSHVYWYRQLPEEGLKFMVYLQKENIIDESGMPKERFSAEFPKEGPSILRIQQVVRGDSAAYFCASSPNWGRGETQYFGPGTRLLVL.

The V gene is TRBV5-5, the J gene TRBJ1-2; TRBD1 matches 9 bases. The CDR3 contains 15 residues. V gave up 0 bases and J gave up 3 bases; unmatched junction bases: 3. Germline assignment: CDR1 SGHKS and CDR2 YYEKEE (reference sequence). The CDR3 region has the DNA TGTGCCAGCAGCTTGGCCACAGGGGGCGACTATGGCTACACCTTC. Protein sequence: CASSLATGGDYGYTF.

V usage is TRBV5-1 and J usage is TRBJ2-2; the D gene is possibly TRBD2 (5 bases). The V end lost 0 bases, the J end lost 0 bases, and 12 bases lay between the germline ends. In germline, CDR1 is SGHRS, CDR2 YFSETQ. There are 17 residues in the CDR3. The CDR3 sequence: CASSLGGPRANTGELFF. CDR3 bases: TGCGCCAGCAGCTTGGGAGGGCCGCGGGCGAACACCGGGGAGCTGTTTTTT. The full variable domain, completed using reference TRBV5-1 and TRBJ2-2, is KAGVTQTPRYLIKTRGQQVTLSCSPISGHRSVSWYQQTPGQGLQFLFEYFSETQRNKGNFPGRFSGRQFSNSRSEMNVSTLELGDSALYLCASSLGGPRANTGELFFGEGSRLTVL.

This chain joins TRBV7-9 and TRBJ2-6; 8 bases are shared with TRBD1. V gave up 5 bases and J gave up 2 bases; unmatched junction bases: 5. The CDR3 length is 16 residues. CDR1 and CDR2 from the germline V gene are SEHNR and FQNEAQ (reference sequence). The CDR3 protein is CASSPLTGAGANVLTF. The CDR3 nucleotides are TGTGCCAGCAGCCCCCTGACAGGGGCTGGGGCCAACGTCCTGACTTTC.

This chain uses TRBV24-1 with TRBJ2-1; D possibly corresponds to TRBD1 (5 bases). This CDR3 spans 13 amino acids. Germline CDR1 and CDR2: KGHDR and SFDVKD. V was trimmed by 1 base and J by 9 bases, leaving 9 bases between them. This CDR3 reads CATSDFGAGEQFF. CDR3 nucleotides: TGTGCCACCAGTGATTTTGGGGCCGGTGAGCAGTTCTTC.

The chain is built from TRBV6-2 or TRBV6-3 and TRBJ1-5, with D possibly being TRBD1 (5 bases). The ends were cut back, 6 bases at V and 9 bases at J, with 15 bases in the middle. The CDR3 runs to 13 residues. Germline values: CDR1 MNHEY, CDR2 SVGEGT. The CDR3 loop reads CASSAGPALPQHF. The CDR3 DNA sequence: TGTGCCAGCAGCGCGGGACCGGCTCTGCCCCAGCATTTT.

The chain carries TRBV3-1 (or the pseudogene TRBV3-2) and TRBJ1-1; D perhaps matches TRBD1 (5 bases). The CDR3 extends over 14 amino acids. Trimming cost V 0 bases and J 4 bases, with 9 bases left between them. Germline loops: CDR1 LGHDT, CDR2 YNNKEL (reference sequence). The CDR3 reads CASSQDGGFTEAFF. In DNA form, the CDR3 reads TGTGCCAGCAGCCAAGATGGGGGGTTCACTGAAGCTTTCTTT.

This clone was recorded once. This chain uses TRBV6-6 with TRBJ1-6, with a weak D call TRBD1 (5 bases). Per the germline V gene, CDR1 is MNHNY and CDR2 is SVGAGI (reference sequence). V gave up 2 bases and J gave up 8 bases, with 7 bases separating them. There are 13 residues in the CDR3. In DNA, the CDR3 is TGTGCCAGCAGTTACGGGGGGGATTCACCCCTCCACTTT. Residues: CASSYGGDSPLHF.

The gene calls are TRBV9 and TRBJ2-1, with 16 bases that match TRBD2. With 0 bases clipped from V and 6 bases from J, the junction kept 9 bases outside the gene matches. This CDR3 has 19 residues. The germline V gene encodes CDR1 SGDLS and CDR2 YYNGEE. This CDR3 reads CASSVAWGLAGGGPNEQFF. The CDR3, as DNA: TGTGCCAGCAGCGTAGCTTGGGGACTAGCGGGAGGGGGACCCAATGAGCAGTTCTTC.

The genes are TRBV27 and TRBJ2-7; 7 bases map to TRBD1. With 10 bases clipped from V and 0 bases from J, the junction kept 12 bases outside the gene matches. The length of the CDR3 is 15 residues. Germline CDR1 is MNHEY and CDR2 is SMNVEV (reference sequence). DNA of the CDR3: TGTGCCAAAAGCCCTTGCAGGGGGATCTCCTACGAGCAGTACTTC. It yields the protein CAKSPCRGISYEQYF.

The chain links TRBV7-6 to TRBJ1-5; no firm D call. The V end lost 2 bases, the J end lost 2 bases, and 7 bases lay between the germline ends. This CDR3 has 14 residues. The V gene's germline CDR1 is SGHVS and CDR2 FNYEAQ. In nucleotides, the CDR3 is TGTGCCAGCAGCTTATCGGGTGGCAATCAGCCCCAGCATTTT. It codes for CASSLSGGNQPQHF.

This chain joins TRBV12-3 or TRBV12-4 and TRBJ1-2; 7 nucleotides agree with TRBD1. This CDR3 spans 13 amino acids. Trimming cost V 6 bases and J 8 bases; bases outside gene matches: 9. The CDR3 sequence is CASRDTGVYGYTF. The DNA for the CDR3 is TGTGCCAGCAGAGACACAGGGGTTTACGGCTACACCTTC.

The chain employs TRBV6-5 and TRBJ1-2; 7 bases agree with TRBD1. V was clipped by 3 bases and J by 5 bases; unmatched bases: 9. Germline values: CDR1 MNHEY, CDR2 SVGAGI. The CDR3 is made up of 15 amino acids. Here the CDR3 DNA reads TGTGCCAGCAGTTATCCGGCAGGGGGTATTTATGGCTACACCTTC. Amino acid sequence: CASSYPAGGIYGYTF.

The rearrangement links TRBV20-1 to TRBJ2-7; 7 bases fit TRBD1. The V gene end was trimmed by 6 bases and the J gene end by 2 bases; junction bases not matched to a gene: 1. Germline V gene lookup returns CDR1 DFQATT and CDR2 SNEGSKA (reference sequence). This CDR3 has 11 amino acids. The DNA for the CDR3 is TGCAGTGCCGGACAGGCCTACGAGCAGTACTTC. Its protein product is CSAGQAYEQYF.

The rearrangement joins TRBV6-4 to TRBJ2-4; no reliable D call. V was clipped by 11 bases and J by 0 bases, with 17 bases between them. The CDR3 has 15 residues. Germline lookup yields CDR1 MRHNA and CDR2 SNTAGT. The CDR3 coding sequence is TGTGCCCCCTCTCAGAGGTGTTTAGCCAAAAACATTCAGTACTTC. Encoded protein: CAPSQRCLAKNIQYF.

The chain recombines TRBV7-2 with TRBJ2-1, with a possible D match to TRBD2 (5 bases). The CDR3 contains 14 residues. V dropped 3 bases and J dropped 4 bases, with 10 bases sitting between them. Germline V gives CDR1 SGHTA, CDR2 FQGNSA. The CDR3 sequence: CASSFGIIYNEQFF. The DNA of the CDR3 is TGTGCCAGCAGCTTCGGGATAATATACAATGAGCAGTTCTTC.

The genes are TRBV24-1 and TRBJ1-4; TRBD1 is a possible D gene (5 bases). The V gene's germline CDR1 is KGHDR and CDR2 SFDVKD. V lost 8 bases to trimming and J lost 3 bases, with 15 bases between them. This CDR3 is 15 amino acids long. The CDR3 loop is CATTRPTASNEKLFF. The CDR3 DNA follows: TGTGCCACCACCCGTCCGACAGCCTCTAATGAAAAACTGTTTTTT.

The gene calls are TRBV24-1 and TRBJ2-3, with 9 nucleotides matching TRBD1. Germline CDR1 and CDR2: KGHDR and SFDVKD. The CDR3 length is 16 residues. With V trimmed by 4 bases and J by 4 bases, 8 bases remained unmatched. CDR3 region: CATSETGTGRADTQYF. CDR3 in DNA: TGTGCCACCAGTGAAACCGGGACAGGGAGGGCAGATACGCAGTATTTT.

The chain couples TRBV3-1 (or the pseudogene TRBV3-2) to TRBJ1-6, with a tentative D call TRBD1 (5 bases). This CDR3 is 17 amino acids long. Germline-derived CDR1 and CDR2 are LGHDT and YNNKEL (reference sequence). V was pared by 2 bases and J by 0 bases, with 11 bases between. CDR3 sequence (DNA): TGTGCCAGCAGCCAATACAGGATGAGCTCCTATAATTCACCCCTCCACTTT. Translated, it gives CASSQYRMSSYNSPLHF.

The CDR3 spells CASSPPGFRETQYF. The DNA of the CDR3 is TGTGCCAGCAGCCCACCAGGGTTTAGAGAGACCCAGTACTTC. The chain joins TRBV7-2 to TRBJ2-5, with D possibly matching TRBD1 (5 bases). CDR3 size: 14 residues. V was clipped by 5 bases and J by 4 bases, with 14 bases between them. Germline CDR1 and CDR2: SGHTA and FQGNSA.

CDR3 amino acids: CASSFDRGGSPLHF. The CDR3 DNA sequence: TGTGCCAGCAGTTTCGACAGGGGAGGTTCACCCCTCCACTTT. The chain carries TRBV27 and TRBJ1-6, with TRBD1 matching over 8 bases. The V gene end was trimmed by 3 bases and the J gene end by 9 bases; junction bases not matched to a gene: 4. Germline values: CDR1 MNHEY, CDR2 SMNVEV (reference sequence). This CDR3 has 14 amino acids.

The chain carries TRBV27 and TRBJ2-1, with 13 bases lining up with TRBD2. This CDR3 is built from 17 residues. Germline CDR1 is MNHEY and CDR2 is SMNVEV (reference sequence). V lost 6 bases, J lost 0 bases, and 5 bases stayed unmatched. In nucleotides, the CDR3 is TGTGCCAGCAGGGGACTAGCGGGATCGAGCTCCTACAATGAGCAGTTCTTC. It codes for CASRGLAGSSSYNEQFF.

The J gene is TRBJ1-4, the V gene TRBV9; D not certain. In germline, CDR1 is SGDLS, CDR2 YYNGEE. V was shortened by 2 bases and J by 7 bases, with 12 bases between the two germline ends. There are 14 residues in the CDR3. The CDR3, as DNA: TGTGCCAGCAGCGTCGACTTGGGTGGTGAAAAACTGTTTTTT. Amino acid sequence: CASSVDLGGEKLFF. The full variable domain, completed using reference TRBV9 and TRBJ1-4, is DSGVTQTPKHLITATGQRVTLRCSPRSGDLSVYWYQQSLDQGLQFLIQYYNGEERAKGNILERFSAQQFPDLHSELNLSSLELGDSALYFCASSVDLGGEKLFFGSGTQLSVL.